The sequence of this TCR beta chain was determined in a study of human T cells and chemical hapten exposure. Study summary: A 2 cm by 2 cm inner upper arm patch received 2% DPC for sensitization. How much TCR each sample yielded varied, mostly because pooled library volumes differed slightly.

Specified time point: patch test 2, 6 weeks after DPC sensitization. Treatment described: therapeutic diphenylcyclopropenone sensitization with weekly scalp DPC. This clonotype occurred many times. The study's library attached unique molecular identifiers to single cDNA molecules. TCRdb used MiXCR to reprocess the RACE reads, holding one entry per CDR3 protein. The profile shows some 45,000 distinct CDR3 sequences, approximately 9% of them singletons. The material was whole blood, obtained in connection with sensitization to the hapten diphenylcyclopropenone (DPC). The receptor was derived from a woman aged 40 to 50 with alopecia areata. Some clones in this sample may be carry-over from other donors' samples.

In nucleotides, the CDR3 is TGCAGTGTTCCCAGGGGGCGCGAAGCTTCACCCCTCCACTTT. This sequence encodes CSVPRGREASPLHF. The rearrangement joins TRBV20-1 to TRBJ1-6; TRBD1 matches at 8 bases. After removal of 7 bases from V and 9 bases from J, the junction contained 11 bases not matched to a gene. The germline V gene has CDR1 DFQATT and CDR2 SNEGSKA (reference sequence). This CDR3 spans 14 amino acids.